This TCR beta chain comes out of a study of CD8 T cells in Susac syndrome. High-throughput TCR beta sequencing covered peripheral CD8+ and CD4+ T cells. Reverse transcription of 0.5 to 1 ug RNA was performed with random hexamers. An immunoSEQ multiplex PCR generated amplified TCR beta CDR3 products spanning 54 Vbeta and 13 Jbeta. TCRdb redid the calling of the immunoSEQ multiplex PCR reads with MiXCR, one entry per CDR3 protein. The sample contains some 300,000 distinct CDR3 sequences, 65% to 90% of which appear only once. Germline CDR1 LNHNV, CDR2 YYDKDF (reference sequence). The CDR3 contains 13 residues. The V gene lost 8 bases and the J gene lost 0 bases, with 8 bases spanning the gap.

V and J are TRBV15 and TRBJ2-1; D unresolved. The sequence was collected from a human donor with multiple sclerosis. The material sequenced was CD8+ T cells from PBMCs. The CDR3 spells CATERSSYNEQFF. The DNA of the CDR3 is TGTGCCACCGAAAGGAGCTCCTACAATGAGCAGTTCTTC.